This paragraph covers one T cell receptor beta chain sequence. This clonotype was observed many times. No cognate antigen has been identified for it. The sample holds no much larger clone one base away, and base qualities are not on file. The data are from a study of CD8+CD57+ T cells in acquired aplastic anemia (dated by TCRdb to the late 2010s). About the full investigation: On average, sorted CD4+ and CD8+ cells yielded 2.5 to 3.5 ug of extracted DNA, with a range of about 0.17 to 27.4 ug. Mean read counts for healthy donor samples were approximately 10 million for CD4+ cells and around 11 million for CD8+ cells. Here is what the overall study found, with its caveats: No significant difference in CD8+ Simpson's diversity was found between patients and healthy controls (P=0.060). Although roughly 29 CD8+ CDR3 sequences were shared by patients and controls, these sequences appeared highly expressed in patients and within the immunodominant clones of patients.

TCR beta VDJ combination and CDR3 sequence profiling used genomic DNA as the template. An Illumina HiSeq 2000 was the platform used for TCR repertoire sequencing. The original methods were these. Repertoires were assessed using TRBV/TRBJ rearrangement plots, CDR3 size and DJ length profiles, and Simpson's diversity index. The most abundant DNA sequence in the deep sequencing data was taken as the immunodominant clone. CDR3 amino acid sequences were screened for sharing across subjects and were compared with published repertoires and the VDJdb database. Using fastp at Q25 and MiXCR, TCRdb reprocessed the public reads and kept productive beta chains. Every entry covers one CDR3 protein and lists the most common genes and DNA from its rows. The V and J calls reflect TCRdb's pipeline rather than the authors' work. In all, the sample holds around 140,000 distinct CDR3 sequences, and less than 45% of those were seen once. The ten largest clones represent around 8.4% of the sample.

There are 16 amino acids in the CDR3, from cysteine to phenylalanine inclusive. The entry retains the CDR3 DNA only, 48 bases that are in frame from base 1. For CDR1 and CDR2, the germline V gene (reference sequence) lists LNHNV and YYDKDF. V trim: 3 bases; J trim: 1 base; unmatched bases: 8. The study deep-sequenced TCR repertoires of sorted CD4+ and CD8+ blood T cells from severe aplastic anemia patients and healthy subjects. Ficoll-Paque density gradient centrifugation was used to isolate peripheral blood mononuclear cells. CD4+ and CD8+ T cells were sorted by FACS or magnetic beads before DNA extraction.

In this chain, TRBV15 is recombined with TRBJ2-5; a stretch of 7 junction bases matches TRBD1. This receptor was identified in a human donor in good health, serving as a control. Input material: sorted CD4+, CD8+, or CD8+CD57+ T cells (not recorded which) from PBMCs. The DNA sequence follows: TGTGCCACCAGCAGGGGACAGACCTCCTCCCAAGAGACCCAGTACTTC. Translation gives CATSRGQTSSQETQYF.